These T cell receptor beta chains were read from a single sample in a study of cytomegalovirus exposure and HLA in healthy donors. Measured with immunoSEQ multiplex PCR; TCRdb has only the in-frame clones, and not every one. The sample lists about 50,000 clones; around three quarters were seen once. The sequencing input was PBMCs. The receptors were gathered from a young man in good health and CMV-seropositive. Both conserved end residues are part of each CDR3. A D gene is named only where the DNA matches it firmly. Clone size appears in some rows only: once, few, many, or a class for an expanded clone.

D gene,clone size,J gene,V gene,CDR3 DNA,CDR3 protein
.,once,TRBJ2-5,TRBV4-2,TGTGCCAGCAGCCAAGATCTGGAGCAGACCCAGTACTTC,CASSQDLEQTQYF
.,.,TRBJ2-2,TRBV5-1,TGCGCCAGCAGCTCGGCCGCGGGGATCGGGGAGCTGTTTTTT,CASSSAAGIGELFF
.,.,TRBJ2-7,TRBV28,TGTGCCAGCAGCCCCCTCTCCTACGAGCAGTACTTC,CASSPLSYEQYF
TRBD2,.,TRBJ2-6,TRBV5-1,TGCGCCAGCAGCCCGGGCGGGGGAATTGAGTCTGGGGCCAACGTCCTGACTTTC,CASSPGGGIESGANVLTF
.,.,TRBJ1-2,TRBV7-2,TGTGCCAGCAGCTCTGGACAGTCGAACTATGGCTACACCTTC,CASSSGQSNYGYTF
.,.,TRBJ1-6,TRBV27,TGTGCCAGCAGTGAAGGGAGTTCCTATTATAATTCACCCCTCCACTTT,CASSEGSSYYNSPLHF
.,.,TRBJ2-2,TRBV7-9,TGTGCCAGCAGCACTAGGACAGTTATCGGGGAGCTGTTTTTT,CASSTRTVIGELFF
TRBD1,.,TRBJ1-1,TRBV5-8,TGTGCCAGCAGCGGCCAGGGGGCTGAAGCTTTCTTT,CASSGQGAEAFF
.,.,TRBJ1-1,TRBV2,TGTGCCAGCAGTATGAACAGGGTGGGGACTGAAGCTTTCTTT,CASSMNRVGTEAFF
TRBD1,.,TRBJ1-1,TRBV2,TGTGCCAGCACTCCGGAACTGCGAGGGGAGAACCGGGACAGGGGAACTGAAGCTTTCTTT,CASTPELRGENRDRGTEAFF
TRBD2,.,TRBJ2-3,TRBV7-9,TGTGCCAGCAGCTTAGTGGCGGGGGGGCTCACAGATACGCAGTATTTT,CASSLVAGGLTDTQYF
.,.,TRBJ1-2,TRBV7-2,TGTGCCAGAAGGGCGGAGGCCGGGGGCTACACCTTC,CARRAEAGGYTF
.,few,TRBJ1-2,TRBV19,TGTGCCAGTAGTAACGTGGGAGGCGACTATGGCTACACCTTC,CASSNVGGDYGYTF
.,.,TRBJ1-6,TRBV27,TGTGCCAGCAGACATGTTTATAATTCACCCCTCCACTTT,CASRHVYNSPLHF
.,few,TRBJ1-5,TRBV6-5,TGTGCCAGCACGATTTCACGGGATTCGAATCAGCCCCAGCATTTT,CASTISRDSNQPQHF
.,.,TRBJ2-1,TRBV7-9,TGTGCCAGCAGCTCCTGGGGCGTTGGGCGGGATAACGACAATGAGCAGTTCTTC,CASSSWGVGRDNDNEQFF
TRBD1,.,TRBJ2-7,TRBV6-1,TGTGCCAGCAGGAACAGGGGTCGCTACGAGCAGTACTTC,CASRNRGRYEQYF
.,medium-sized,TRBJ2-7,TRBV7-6,TGTGCCAGCAGCTTAGTTGCAGGGACCTACGAGCAGTACTTC,CASSLVAGTYEQYF
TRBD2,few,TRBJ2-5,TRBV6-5,TGTGCCAGCAGTTGGGCCTCGGGAGGGGAGACCCAGTACTTC,CASSWASGGETQYF
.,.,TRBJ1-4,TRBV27,TGTGCCAGCAGCTCAGGGACTACTAATGAAAAACTGTTTTTT,CASSSGTTNEKLFF
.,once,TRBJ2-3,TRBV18,TGTGCCAGCTCACCACGGGCTAGCACAGATACGCAGTATTTT,CASSPRASTDTQYF
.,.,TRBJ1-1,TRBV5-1,TGCGCCAGCAGCTTGGAAGGTGGGAGCACTGAAGCTTTCTTT,CASSLEGGSTEAFF
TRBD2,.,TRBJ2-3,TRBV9,TGTGCCAGCAGAGCGTTAGGTACGGCTAGCGGTGCTACAGATACGCAGTATTTT,CASRALGTASGATDTQYF
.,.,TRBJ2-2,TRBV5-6,TGTGCCAGCAGCTACATTTCCTTGGACACCGGGGAGCTGTTTTTT,CASSYISLDTGELFF
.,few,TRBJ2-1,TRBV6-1,TGTGCCAGCAGTGAGGACAACAATGAGCAGTTCTTC,CASSEDNNEQFF
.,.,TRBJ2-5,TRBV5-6,TGTGCCAGCAGCTACGGCCGTCGGGGAATGCTGGAGACCCAGTACTTC,CASSYGRRGMLETQYF
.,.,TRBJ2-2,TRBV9,TGTGCCAGCAGCGTGTCGGCAGGGGTGGCCGGGGAGCTGTTTTTT,CASSVSAGVAGELFF
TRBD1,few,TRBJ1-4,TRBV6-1,TGTGCCAGCAGTGAAGGACAGGGGGCTGAAAAACTGTTTTTT,CASSEGQGAEKLFF